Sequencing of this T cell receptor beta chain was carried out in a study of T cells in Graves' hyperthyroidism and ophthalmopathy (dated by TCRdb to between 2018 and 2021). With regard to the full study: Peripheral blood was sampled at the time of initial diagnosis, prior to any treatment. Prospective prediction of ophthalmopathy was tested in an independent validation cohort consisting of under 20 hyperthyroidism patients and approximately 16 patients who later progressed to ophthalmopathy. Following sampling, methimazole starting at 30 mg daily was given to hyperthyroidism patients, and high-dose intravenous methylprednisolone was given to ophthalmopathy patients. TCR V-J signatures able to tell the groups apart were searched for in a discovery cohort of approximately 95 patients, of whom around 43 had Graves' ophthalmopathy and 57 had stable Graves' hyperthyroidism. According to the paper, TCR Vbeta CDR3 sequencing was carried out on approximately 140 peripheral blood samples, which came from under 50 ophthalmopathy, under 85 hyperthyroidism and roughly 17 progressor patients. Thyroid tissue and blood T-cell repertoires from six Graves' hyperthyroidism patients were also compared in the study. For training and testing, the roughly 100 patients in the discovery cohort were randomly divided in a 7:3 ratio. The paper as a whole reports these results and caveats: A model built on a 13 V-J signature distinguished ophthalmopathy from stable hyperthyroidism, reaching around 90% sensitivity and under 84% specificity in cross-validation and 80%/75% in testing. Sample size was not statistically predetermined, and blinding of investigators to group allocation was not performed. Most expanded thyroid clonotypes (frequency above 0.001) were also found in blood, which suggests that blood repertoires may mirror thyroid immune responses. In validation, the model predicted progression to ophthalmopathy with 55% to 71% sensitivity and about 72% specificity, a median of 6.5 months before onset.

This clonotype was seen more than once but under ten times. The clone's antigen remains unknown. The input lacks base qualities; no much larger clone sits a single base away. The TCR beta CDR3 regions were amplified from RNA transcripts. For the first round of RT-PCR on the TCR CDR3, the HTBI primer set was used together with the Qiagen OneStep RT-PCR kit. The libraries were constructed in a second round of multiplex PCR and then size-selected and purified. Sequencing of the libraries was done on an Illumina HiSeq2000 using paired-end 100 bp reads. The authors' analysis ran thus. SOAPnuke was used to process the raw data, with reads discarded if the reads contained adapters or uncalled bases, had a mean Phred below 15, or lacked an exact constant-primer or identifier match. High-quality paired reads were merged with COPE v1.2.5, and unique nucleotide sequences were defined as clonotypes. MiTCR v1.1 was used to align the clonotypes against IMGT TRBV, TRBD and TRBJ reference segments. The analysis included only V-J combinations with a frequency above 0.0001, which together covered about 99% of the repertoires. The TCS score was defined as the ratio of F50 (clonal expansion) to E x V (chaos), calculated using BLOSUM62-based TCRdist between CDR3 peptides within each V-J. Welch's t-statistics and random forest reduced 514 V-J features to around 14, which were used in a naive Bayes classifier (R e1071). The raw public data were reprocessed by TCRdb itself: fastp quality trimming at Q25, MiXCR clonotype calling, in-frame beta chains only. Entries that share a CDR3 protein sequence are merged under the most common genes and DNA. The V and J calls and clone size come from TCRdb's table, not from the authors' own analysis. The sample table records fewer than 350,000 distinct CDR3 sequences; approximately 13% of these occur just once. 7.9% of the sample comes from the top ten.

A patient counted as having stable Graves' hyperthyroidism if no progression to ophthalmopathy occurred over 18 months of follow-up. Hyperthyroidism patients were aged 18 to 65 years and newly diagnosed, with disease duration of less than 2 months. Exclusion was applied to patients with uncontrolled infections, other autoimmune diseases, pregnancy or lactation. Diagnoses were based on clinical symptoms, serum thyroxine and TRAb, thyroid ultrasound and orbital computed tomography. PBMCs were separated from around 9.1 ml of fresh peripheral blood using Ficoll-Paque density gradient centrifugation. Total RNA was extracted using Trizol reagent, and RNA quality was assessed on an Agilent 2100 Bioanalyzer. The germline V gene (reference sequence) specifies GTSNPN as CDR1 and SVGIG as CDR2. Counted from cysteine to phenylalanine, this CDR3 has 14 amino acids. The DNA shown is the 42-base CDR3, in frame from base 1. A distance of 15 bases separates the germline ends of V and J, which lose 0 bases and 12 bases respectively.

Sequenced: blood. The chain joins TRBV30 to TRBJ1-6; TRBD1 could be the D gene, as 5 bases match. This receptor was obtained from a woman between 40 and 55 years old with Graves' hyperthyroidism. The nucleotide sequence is TGTGCCTGGAGTGTAGGGGCCCTCTCGGGACCCCTCCACTTT. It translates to CAWSVGALSGPLHF.